Listed below are T cell receptor beta chains from one sample, sequenced in a study of T cells in Graves' hyperthyroidism and ophthalmopathy. Using its own MiXCR run on the multiplex PCR reads, TCRdb lists one record per CDR3 protein. The repertoire consists of about 600,000 distinct CDR3 sequences, with roughly 15% occurring once and the leading ten covering around 13%. The sequenced material came from blood. Receptor source: a woman aged 45 to 65 with Graves' ophthalmopathy. Both conserved end residues are trimmed from each CDR3. The order of the fields is CDR3 protein, D gene, CDR3 length, J gene, V gene. A D gene is named only where the DNA matches it firmly.

CDR3aa: AISESPATEAF; d_gene: NA; len: 11; j_gene: TRBJ1-1; v_gene: TRBV10-3
CDR3aa: ASSQLPSGAGGNIQY; d_gene: NA; len: 15; j_gene: TRBJ2-4; v_gene: TRBV4-1
CDR3aa: ASSQDLGLAGGREQY; d_gene: TRBD2; len: 15; j_gene: TRBJ2-7; v_gene: TRBV4-3
CDR3aa: ASSQELAGAYNEQF; d_gene: TRBD2; len: 14; j_gene: TRBJ2-1; v_gene: TRBV4-3
CDR3aa: ASSLAGVPSYEQY; d_gene: TRBD2; len: 13; j_gene: TRBJ2-7; v_gene: TRBV28
CDR3aa: ASSPGDIPDLPYEQY; d_gene: NA; len: 15; j_gene: TRBJ2-7; v_gene: TRBV2
CDR3aa: ASSLVSPGPSSYEQY; d_gene: NA; len: 15; j_gene: TRBJ2-7; v_gene: TRBV27
CDR3aa: ASSLSIGGRADIQY; d_gene: TRBD2; len: 14; j_gene: TRBJ2-4; v_gene: TRBV27
CDR3aa: ASSESGSFSTDTQY; d_gene: TRBD2; len: 14; j_gene: TRBJ2-3; v_gene: TRBV6-1
CDR3aa: ASSRGGLRTDTQY; d_gene: NA; len: 13; j_gene: TRBJ2-3; v_gene: TRBV9
CDR3aa: ASRPDRVRVYEQY; d_gene: TRBD1; len: 13; j_gene: TRBJ2-7; v_gene: TRBV28
CDR3aa: SSQDSGRGYNEQF; d_gene: TRBD2; len: 13; j_gene: TRBJ2-1; v_gene: TRBV20-1
CDR3aa: ASSLVLAGHNEQF; d_gene: TRBD2; len: 13; j_gene: TRBJ2-1; v_gene: TRBV5-1
CDR3aa: ASSPTGQSTYNEQF; d_gene: NA; len: 14; j_gene: TRBJ2-1; v_gene: TRBV7-7
CDR3aa: ASSLAAGPTGELF; d_gene: NA; len: 13; j_gene: TRBJ2-2; v_gene: TRBV11-3
CDR3aa: ASSQTGGAYT; d_gene: TRBD1; len: 10; j_gene: TRBJ1-2; v_gene: TRBV4-3
CDR3aa: ASSQERGRNYEQY; d_gene: NA; len: 13; j_gene: TRBJ2-7; v_gene: TRBV4-3
CDR3aa: ASSVPKGQVSSYNEQF; d_gene: NA; len: 16; j_gene: TRBJ2-1; v_gene: TRBV9
CDR3aa: ASSEGLNQPQH; d_gene: NA; len: 11; j_gene: TRBJ1-5; v_gene: TRBV2